Reported below is one TCR beta chain. This specimen comes from a study of technical replicates of blood from a few donors. The method was immunoSEQ multiplex PCR; TCRdb's version includes in-frame clones alone and lacks a portion of them. Of more than 75,000 clones listed, over 95% were seen once; the top ten hold about 0.41%. This sequence was found in a human donor in good health. Sequenced input: T cells isolated from PBMCs.

DNA of the CDR3: TGTGCCTGGCTCCACAGGGGTAGAACCGGGGAGCTGTTTTTT. Translating it yields CAWLHRGRTGELFF. The chain is built from TRBV30 and TRBJ2-2; 7 nucleotides agree with TRBD1. Germline trimming cut 5 bases from V and 5 bases from J; bases unmatched to any gene: 8. Germline V gene data show CDR1 as GTSNPN and CDR2 as SVGIG (reference sequence). The CDR3 contains 14 residues.